The text below deals with one T cell receptor (beta chain). Here immunoSEQ multiplex PCR was the method, and the copy in TCRdb shows in-frame clones only, minus some. In the table there are around 65,000 clones, around nine tenths of which are singletons. The length of the CDR3 is 16 residues. V dropped 2 bases and J dropped 6; count of bases not matched to a gene: 3. Germline lookup yields CDR1 SGHTA and CDR2 FQGNSA. The data originate from a study of T cell changes during pregnancy in multiple sclerosis. The chain links TRBV7-2 to TRBJ2-1, with 14 bases matching TRBD2. The TCR comes from a female donor in good health, enrolled as a control in a pregnancy study. Material: peripheral blood, obtained in the third trimester of pregnancy. The CDR3 is CASSLTTSGGANEQFF. The CDR3, as DNA: TGTGCCAGCAGCTTAACGACTAGCGGGGGGGCCAATGAGCAGTTCTTC.